This T cell receptor (beta chain) was profiled in a study of a mutant IDH1 vaccine in newly diagnosed glioma. Study results and limitations: Vaccine-induced immune responses were detected in around 92% of patients.

Stated time point: week 47, end of study. Every vaccination contained 300 ug of the mutant IDH1 20-mer peptide and was paired with topical imiquimod. During weeks 1, 3, 5, 7, 11, 15, 19 and 23, patients received eight vaccinations. As concerns this clone: Antigen: not known.

Measured with immunoSEQ multiplex PCR; TCRdb has only the in-frame clones, and not every one. The sample records approximately 84,000 clones, 75% to 85% being singletons. The CDR3 length is 13 residues. The sample here was PBMCs, taken from a glioma patient whose treatment included an IDH1 peptide vaccine. This chain uses TRBV21-1 with TRBJ2-2; the DNA was not compared with TRBD1, the D call given in the table. TRBV21-1 represents a pseudogene. This receptor was taken from a man in his forties or fifties with glioma. This CDR3 reads CASTGQGGGELFF. CDR3 DNA: TGTGCCAGCACAGGACAGGGTGGCGGGGAGCTGTTTTTT.